Below are 18 T cell receptor beta chains sequenced from a single sample in a study of CD8+CD57+ T cells in acquired aplastic anemia. According to the study, genomic DNA was the template for TCR beta VDJ and CDR3 profiling. TCRdb reanalysed the reads using MiXCR and keeps one entry per CDR3 protein. The table shows about 220,000 distinct CDR3 sequences, with 30% to 35% occurring only once. Input material: sorted CD4+, CD8+, or CD8+CD57+ T cells (not recorded which) from PBMCs. Receptors originate from a human donor in good health, serving as a control.

The gene calls are TRBV20-1 and TRBJ2-1, with D possibly being TRBD2 (6 bases). The CDR3 length is 15 residues. The V and J ends lost 5 bases and 1 base respectively, with 15 bases between them. Looked up from germline, CDR1 is DFQATT and CDR2 is SNEGSKA (reference sequence). This CDR3 reads CSAPILAESYNEQFF. Written as DNA, the CDR3 is TGCAGTGCTCCGATACTAGCCGAGTCCTACAATGAGCAGTTCTTC.

The chain couples TRBV29-1 to TRBJ1-5; D is uncertain. The V end lost 4 bases, the J end lost 0 bases, and 7 bases lay between the germline ends. Germline V CDR1 and CDR2: SQVTM, ANQGSEA. The length of the CDR3 is 13 residues. CDR3 nucleotides: TGCAGCGTTGCGGAAAATAGCAATCAGCCCCAGCATTTT. Amino acid sequence: CSVAENSNQPQHF.

As for this clonotype: Possible read error: a much larger clone is one base away. The chain joins TRBV20-1 to TRBJ1-4; maybe TRBD1 (5 bases). V was pared by 6 bases and J by 12 bases, with 23 bases between. This CDR3 comprises 14 residues. Germline V gene sequence: CDR1 DFQATT, CDR2 SNEGSKA (reference sequence). This CDR3 reads CSAARAGMGEELFF. For the CDR3, the DNA is TGCAGTGCCGCACGTGCAGGGATGGGGGAAGAACTGTTTTTT.

There are many counts of this clonotype. V is TRBV19 and J is TRBJ1-5, with 7 bases aligning to TRBD1. The CDR3 extends over 13 amino acids. Germline V gives CDR1 LNHDA, CDR2 SQIVND (reference sequence). V dropped 6 bases and J dropped 4; count of bases not matched to a gene: 3. DNA of the CDR3: TGTGCCAGTAGCGTACAGGGGAATCAGCCCCAGCATTTT. Protein sequence: CASSVQGNQPQHF.

The table lists this clonotype with many counts. The genes are TRBV6-6 and TRBJ1-2, with a tentative D call TRBD1 (6 bases). The germline V gene has CDR1 MNHNY and CDR2 SVGAGI (reference sequence). V was pared by 2 bases and J by 0 bases, with 10 bases between. CDR3 length: 15 amino acids. The DNA for the CDR3 is TGTGCCAGCAGTTACCTCACAGGGTCTAACTATGGCTACACCTTC. This sequence encodes CASSYLTGSNYGYTF.

This clonotype was found many times. V usage is TRBV20-1 and J usage is TRBJ2-6; D gene ambiguous. CDR1 DFQATT and CDR2 SNEGSKA come from the germline V gene (reference sequence). Between the trimmed V and J ends, which lost 6 bases and 0 bases, there was a span of 9 bases. CDR3 length: 14 residues. The CDR3: CSASVSSGANVLTF. CDR3 nucleotides: TGCAGTGCGAGTGTGAGCTCTGGGGCCAACGTCCTGACTTTC.

The V gene is TRBV15, the J gene TRBJ2-7; either TRBD1 or TRBD2 may fit D (5 bases each). The length of the CDR3 is 19 residues. CDR1 is LNHNV, CDR2 YYDKDF, per germline (reference sequence). Trimming stripped 3 bases from V and 0 bases from J, with 24 bases between. The CDR3 spells CATSSILPPTAGISYEQYF. CDR3 DNA: TGTGCCACCAGCAGCATTCTACCACCGACAGCCGGGATCTCCTACGAGCAGTACTTC.

In the case of this clonotype: A read error is possible here, since a much larger clone lies one base away. V gene TRBV9 combines with J gene TRBJ2-3; no reliable D call. Per the germline V gene, CDR1 is SGDLS and CDR2 is YYNGEE. V was cut by 0 bases and J by 9 bases, with 14 bases left in between. CDR3 size: 14 residues. Here the CDR3 reads CASSVDWYGETQYF. Here the CDR3 DNA reads TGTGCCAGCAGCGTAGATTGGTATGGGGAAACGCAGTATTTT. Full variable domain (outside the CDR3, taken from reference TRBV9 and TRBJ2-3): DSGVTQTPKHLITATGQRVTLRCSPRSGDLSVYWYQQSLDQGLQFLIQYYNGEERAKGNILERFSAQQFPDLHSELNLSSLELGDSALYFCASSVDWYGETQYFGPGTRLTVL.

The rearrangement links TRBV13 to TRBJ2-3; 9 nucleotides match TRBD2. The V and J ends lost 1 base and 6 bases, in that order; junction bases with no gene match: 5. The CDR3 spans 15 residues. Looked up from germline, CDR1 is PRHDT and CDR2 is FYEKMQ (reference sequence). CDR3 residues: CASSLDLAGADTQYF. CDR3 DNA sequence: TGTGCCAGCAGCTTAGATTTAGCGGGAGCGGATACGCAGTATTTT.

This clonotype was seen repeatedly, ten times or more. The V call is TRBV2, the J call TRBJ2-7; perhaps TRBD2 as D (6 bases). The CDR3 covers 13 residues. V was shortened by 6 bases and J by 3 bases, with 12 bases between the two germline ends. Germline V CDR1 and CDR2: SNHLY, FYNNEI. CDR3 DNA sequence: TGTGCCAGCAGGAGCGGGCGCTACTACGAGCAGTACTTC. Residues: CASRSGRYYEQYF.

This clonotype was detected a few times. The chain carries TRBV11-2 and TRBJ2-5, with 13 bases matching TRBD2. The J segment lost 0 bases and the V segment lost 3 bases, leaving 10 bases of the junction unmatched. The CDR3 is made up of 19 amino acids. Germline loops: CDR1 SGHAT, CDR2 FQNNGV. The CDR3 coding sequence is TGTGCCAGCAGCTTTGGTTTACTAGCGGGGGGGAAGTACCAAGAGACCCAGTACTTC. Protein sequence: CASSFGLLAGGKYQETQYF.

This clonotype was recorded many times. At one end, the junction sequence differs from germline, possibly due to a read error. The J gene is TRBJ1-5, the V gene TRBV20-1; 7 bases agree with TRBD1. The CDR3 extends over 14 amino acids. CDR1 and CDR2 from the germline V gene are DFQATT and SNEGSKA (reference sequence). CDR3 sequence (DNA): TGCAGCGCTACCCAGGGACAGCTCAATCAGCCCCAGCATTTT. It is translated as CSATQGQLNQPQHF.

This clonotype was recorded once. The chain combines TRBV27 with TRBJ1-1; D might be TRBD1 (5 bases). CDR1 and CDR2 from the germline V gene are MNHEY and SMNVEV (reference sequence). This CDR3 has 13 amino acids. Trimming removed 8 bases at V and 1 base at J, with 11 bases between. The CDR3 loop reads CASHRQRNTEAFF. CDR3 sequence (DNA): TGTGCCAGCCACAGACAGAGGAACACTGAAGCTTTCTTT.

This chain uses TRBV2 with TRBJ2-1; 8 nucleotides match TRBD1. Germline V gives CDR1 SNHLY, CDR2 FYNNEI. The CDR3 runs to 16 residues. The ends lost 4 bases at V and 7 bases at J; junction bases unmatched: 12. For the CDR3, the DNA is TGTGCCAGCAGTGGATTTAGCCGGACAGGGAGGAATGAGCAGTTCTTC. It translates to CASSGFSRTGRNEQFF.

On this clonotype itself: Likely a read error: the CDR3 ends without its conserved phenylalanine or tryptophan. The DNA is left out, because the CDR3 cannot be placed on it with certainty; the CDR3 is given as TCRdb lists it. This chain's CDR3 is CSVAQVFY. The chain carries TRBV29-1 and TRBJ1-4. The CDR3 adds up to 8 amino acids, both ends counted. Germline values: CDR1 SQVTM, CDR2 ANQGSEA.

This chain connects TRBV6-2 or TRBV6-3 to TRBJ2-1, with 11 bases fitting TRBD2. The CDR3 has 16 amino acids. After removal of 4 bases from V and 9 bases from J, the junction contained 11 bases not matched to a gene. The germline gives CDR1 MNHEY, CDR2 SVGEGT. The CDR3 reads CASSLTSGRMQAEQFF. Here the CDR3 DNA reads TGTGCCAGCAGTTTAACTAGCGGGAGAATGCAGGCTGAGCAGTTCTTC.

V gene TRBV20-1 combines with J gene TRBJ1-1, with D possibly matching TRBD1 (5 bases). V lost 6 bases and J lost 0, with 14 bases in between. Germline CDR1 reads DFQATT; CDR2 reads SNEGSKA (reference sequence). This CDR3 contains 14 residues. This chain's CDR3 is CSAPRGSMNTEAFF. The DNA for the CDR3 is TGCAGTGCGCCGCGGGGCAGTATGAACACTGAAGCTTTCTTT.

This clonotype has at least ten counts. In nucleotides, the CDR3 is TGTGCCAGCAGCTTATTTGACGGCTCCTATAATTCACCCCTCCACTTT. It translates to CASSLFDGSYNSPLHF. This chain uses TRBV5-6 with TRBJ1-6; D unclear. The germline gives CDR1 SGHDT, CDR2 YYEEEE. The V and J ends lost 2 bases and 0 bases respectively, with 9 bases between them. The CDR3 spans 16 residues.